A selection of T cell receptor beta chains follows, all from one sample in a study of chemoradiotherapy in HPV16-positive cancers. Sequencing was performed with immunoSEQ multiplex PCR; in TCRdb, only in-frame clones are kept and a portion is missing. The table records about 640 clones, roughly 75% of them present only once. The sequences come from tumor tissue, collected from a patient who underwent chemoradiotherapy. The receptors originated from a human donor with HPV-associated anogenital cancer. Each CDR3 is given with its conserved first and last residue. D genes are given only for firm matches. Size is stated for part of the rows, as once, few or many counts, or as a class when the clone is expanded.

CDR3 protein: CASRLNGGEGTEAFF
CDR3 DNA: TGTGCCAGCAGGTTAAATGGAGGGGAGGGCACTGAAGCTTTCTTT
CDR3 length: 15
J gene: TRBJ1-1
D gene: .
clone size: .
V gene: TRBV7-3

CDR3 protein: CASMGDRGLFNYGYTF
CDR3 DNA: TGTGCCAGTATGGGGGACAGGGGACTTTTTAACTATGGCTACACCTTC
CDR3 length: 16
J gene: TRBJ1-2
D gene: TRBD1
clone size: .
V gene: TRBV19

CDR3 protein: CASSPNRQDLGSRELFF
CDR3 DNA: TGCGCCAGCAGCCCAAACCGACAGGATCTTGGGTCGCGGGAGCTGTTTTTT
CDR3 length: 17
J gene: TRBJ2-2
D gene: .
clone size: .
V gene: TRBV5-1

CDR3 protein: CAWSMGFAGDYTF
CDR3 DNA: TGTGCCTGGAGTATGGGGTTTGCAGGGGACTACACCTTC
CDR3 length: 13
J gene: TRBJ1-2
D gene: .
clone size: few
V gene: TRBV30

CDR3 protein: CASSSLAGEQYF
CDR3 DNA: TGTGCCAGCAGCTCCTTGGCGGGGGAGCAGTACTTC
CDR3 length: 12
J gene: TRBJ2-7
D gene: .
clone size: once
V gene: TRBV7-9

CDR3 protein: CASSLTGNPYNEQFF
CDR3 DNA: TGTGCCAGCAGCCTCACAGGGAATCCCTACAATGAGCAGTTCTTC
CDR3 length: 15
J gene: TRBJ2-1
D gene: .
clone size: .
V gene: TRBV9

CDR3 protein: CASSFSGPQPGTQYF
CDR3 DNA: TGTGCCAGCAGCTTCTCCGGGCCCCAACCGGGGACCCAGTACTTC
CDR3 length: 15
J gene: TRBJ2-5
D gene: .
clone size: .
V gene: TRBV11-2

CDR3 protein: CASTRYGGHASTDTQYF
CDR3 DNA: TGTGCCAGCACCCGGTACGGGGGGCATGCGAGCACAGATACGCAGTATTTT
CDR3 length: 17
J gene: TRBJ2-3
D gene: .
clone size: once
V gene: TRBV5-8

CDR3 protein: CASSGVQSQPQHF
CDR3 DNA: TGTGCCAGCTCGGGGGTTCAGAGTCAGCCCCAGCATTTT
CDR3 length: 13
J gene: TRBJ1-5
D gene: .
clone size: .
V gene: TRBV6-6

CDR3 protein: CASSHRDGQPQHF
CDR3 DNA: TGTGCCAGTAGCCACAGGGACGGCCAGCCCCAGCATTTT
CDR3 length: 13
J gene: TRBJ1-5
D gene: .
clone size: .
V gene: TRBV19

CDR3 protein: CASSTQGGHEQYF
CDR3 DNA: TGCGCCAGCAGTACTCAGGGGGGGCACGAGCAGTACTTC
CDR3 length: 13
J gene: TRBJ2-7
D gene: .
clone size: few
V gene: TRBV10-2

CDR3 protein: CASSSPQTGAGGTEAFF
CDR3 DNA: TGTGCCAGCAGCTCCCCTCAAACAGGGGCTGGGGGTACTGAAGCTTTCTTT
CDR3 length: 17
J gene: TRBJ1-1
D gene: TRBD1
clone size: .
V gene: TRBV7-9

CDR3 protein: CASSLARIGAYEQYF
CDR3 DNA: TGTGCCAGCAGCTTGGCGAGGATAGGGGCTTACGAGCAGTACTTC
CDR3 length: 15
J gene: TRBJ2-7
D gene: .
clone size: once
V gene: TRBV5-7

CDR3 protein: CASSVSGSLPNYGYTF
CDR3 DNA: TGCGCCAGCAGTGTTTCGGGGTCCCTCCCTAACTATGGCTACACCTTC
CDR3 length: 16
J gene: TRBJ1-2
D gene: .
clone size: few
V gene: TRBV10-2

CDR3 protein: CASSTTGHTEAFF
CDR3 DNA: TGTGCCAGTAGTACTACAGGGCACACTGAAGCTTTCTTT
CDR3 length: 13
J gene: TRBJ1-1
D gene: .
clone size: .
V gene: TRBV19

CDR3 protein: CASMEGDDEAFF
CDR3 DNA: TGTGCCAGCATGGAAGGGGATGATGAAGCTTTCTTT
CDR3 length: 12
J gene: TRBJ1-1
D gene: .
clone size: few
V gene: TRBV6-6

CDR3 protein: CASSLAVTDEQYF
CDR3 DNA: TGTGCCAGCAGCTTAGCGGTGACGGACGAGCAGTACTTC
CDR3 length: 13
J gene: TRBJ2-7
D gene: .
clone size: .
V gene: TRBV11-3

CDR3 protein: CASSLVSGDDTQYF
CDR3 DNA: TGTGCCAGCAGCTTGGTTAGCGGGGATGATACGCAGTATTTT
CDR3 length: 14
J gene: TRBJ2-3
D gene: TRBD2
clone size: .
V gene: TRBV5-6

CDR3 protein: CASRGTGPTGELFF
CDR3 DNA: TGTGCCAGCAGAGGGACAGGACCCACCGGGGAGCTGTTTTTT
CDR3 length: 14
J gene: TRBJ2-2
D gene: TRBD1
clone size: .
V gene: TRBV27

CDR3 protein: CSVISRGNTEAFF
CDR3 DNA: TGCAGCGTTATCTCCCGGGGGAACACTGAAGCTTTCTTT
CDR3 length: 13
J gene: TRBJ1-1
D gene: .
clone size: once
V gene: TRBV29-1

CDR3 protein: CASSLVTGSGANVLTF
CDR3 DNA: TGTGCCAGCAGCTTAGTTACGGGGTCTGGGGCCAACGTCCTGACTTTC
CDR3 length: 16
J gene: TRBJ2-6
D gene: .
clone size: .
V gene: TRBV7-8

CDR3 protein: CATSRDGRWGEQYF
CDR3 DNA: TGTGCCACCAGCAGAGATGGAAGGTGGGGCGAGCAGTACTTC
CDR3 length: 14
J gene: TRBJ2-7
D gene: .
clone size: .
V gene: TRBV15

CDR3 protein: CASNRDGSYGYTF
CDR3 DNA: TGTGCCAGCAATAGGGACGGATCCTATGGCTACACCTTC
CDR3 length: 13
J gene: TRBJ1-2
D gene: .
clone size: once
V gene: TRBV7-9

CDR3 protein: CASSLVIDEQFF
CDR3 DNA: TGTGCCAGCAGTTTGGTAATAGATGAGCAGTTCTTC
CDR3 length: 12
J gene: TRBJ2-1
D gene: .
clone size: .
V gene: TRBV7-9

CDR3 protein: CASTGDRDNNEQFF
CDR3 DNA: TGTGCCAGCACTGGGGACAGGGACAACAATGAGCAGTTCTTC
CDR3 length: 14
J gene: TRBJ2-1
D gene: TRBD1
clone size: .
V gene: TRBV6-6

CDR3 protein: CASSYRDAKQFF
CDR3 DNA: TGTGCCAGCAGTTACCGGGACGCTAAGCAGTTCTTC
CDR3 length: 12
J gene: TRBJ2-1
D gene: .
clone size: .
V gene: TRBV28

CDR3 protein: CASSQGESSGGIGDTQYF
CDR3 DNA: TGCGCCAGCAGCCAAGGGGAGTCCAGCGGGGGGATAGGTGATACGCAGTATTTT
CDR3 length: 18
J gene: TRBJ2-3
D gene: TRBD2
clone size: .
V gene: TRBV4-1

CDR3 protein: CASSFSGGTEAFF
CDR3 DNA: TGTGCCAGCAGCTTCTCAGGGGGCACTGAAGCTTTCTTT
CDR3 length: 13
J gene: TRBJ1-1
D gene: TRBD1
clone size: .
V gene: TRBV11-3

CDR3 protein: CAWINRDRGLLDNSPLHF
CDR3 DNA: TGTGCCTGGATTAACCGGGACAGGGGATTGCTGGATAATTCACCCCTCCACTTT
CDR3 length: 18
J gene: TRBJ1-6
D gene: TRBD1
clone size: .
V gene: TRBV30

CDR3 protein: CASSNSGRGTYEQYF
CDR3 DNA: TGTGCCAGCAGCAATAGCGGGAGGGGTACCTACGAGCAGTACTTC
CDR3 length: 15
J gene: TRBJ2-7
D gene: TRBD2
clone size: .
V gene: TRBV7-9

CDR3 protein: CASSLVGDSSYGYTF
CDR3 DNA: TGCGCCAGCAGCTTGGTAGGGGACAGTTCCTATGGCTACACCTTC
CDR3 length: 15
J gene: TRBJ1-2
D gene: TRBD1
clone size: .
V gene: TRBV5-1

CDR3 protein: CASSVGDRTQYF
CDR3 DNA: TGTGCCAGCAGCGTAGGGGACCGGACCCAGTACTTC
CDR3 length: 12
J gene: TRBJ2-5
D gene: .
clone size: .
V gene: TRBV9

CDR3 protein: CASSHGRGYEQYF
CDR3 DNA: TGTGCCAGCAGCCACGGACGGGGCTACGAGCAGTACTTC
CDR3 length: 13
J gene: TRBJ2-7
D gene: .
clone size: .
V gene: TRBV5-8

CDR3 protein: CASSAMRRGDDTQYF
CDR3 DNA: TGTGCCAGCAGTGCAATGAGGAGGGGCGACGATACGCAGTATTTT
CDR3 length: 15
J gene: TRBJ2-3
D gene: .
clone size: .
V gene: TRBV2

CDR3 protein: CSVRTGNGYTF
CDR3 DNA: TGCAGCGTAAGGACAGGGAATGGCTACACCTTC
CDR3 length: 11
J gene: TRBJ1-2
D gene: TRBD1
clone size: .
V gene: TRBV29-1

CDR3 protein: CASLGFPPNEQFF
CDR3 DNA: TGCGCCAGCCTCGGGTTTCCACCCAATGAGCAGTTCTTC
CDR3 length: 13
J gene: TRBJ2-1
D gene: .
clone size: .
V gene: TRBV5-1

CDR3 protein: CASSLSAGSGNTIYF
CDR3 DNA: TGTGCCAGCAGCTTATCGGCAGGGTCTGGAAACACCATATATTTT
CDR3 length: 15
J gene: TRBJ1-3
D gene: .
clone size: .
V gene: TRBV7-8

CDR3 protein: CASSLVGDEQYF
CDR3 DNA: TGTGCCAGCAGCTTAGTGGGGGACGAGCAGTACTTC
CDR3 length: 12
J gene: TRBJ2-7
D gene: .
clone size: once
V gene: TRBV7-6

CDR3 protein: CASSLLGGMNYGYTF
CDR3 DNA: TGTGCCAGCAGTTTACTCGGGGGGATGAACTATGGCTACACCTTC
CDR3 length: 15
J gene: TRBJ1-2
D gene: .
clone size: once
V gene: TRBV27

CDR3 protein: CASSLYDATSSYNEQFF
CDR3 DNA: TGCGCCAGCAGCTTGTATGATGCTACCAGCTCCTACAATGAGCAGTTCTTC
CDR3 length: 17
J gene: TRBJ2-1
D gene: .
clone size: .
V gene: TRBV5-1

CDR3 protein: CASSPPGQGGNTEAFF
CDR3 DNA: TGTGCCAGCAGCCCACCGGGACAGGGGGGGAACACTGAAGCTTTCTTT
CDR3 length: 16
J gene: TRBJ1-1
D gene: TRBD1
clone size: .
V gene: TRBV11-2

CDR3 protein: CASSPLGGREEQFF
CDR3 DNA: TGTGCCAGCAGCCCCCTGGGGGGGCGGGAGGAGCAGTTCTTC
CDR3 length: 14
J gene: TRBJ2-1
D gene: .
clone size: .
V gene: TRBV7-8